This T cell receptor (beta chain) was captured in a study of T-cell reconstitution after alpha-beta-depleted transplantation in children. This clonotype has only a few counts. What it binds is not known. Study findings and constraints: Certain patients had high TCRbeta diversity at day 60, and it came from recipient T cells and thymic progenitors that survived. Several hundred expanded graft clones reportedly gave rise to the alpha-beta T cells present about two months after transplant.

Unique molecular identifiers were incorporated during preparation of the TCRbeta library. TCRdb re-derived calls from the PCR reads in MiXCR, one entry per CDR3 protein. The profile covers 200,000 to 300,000 distinct CDR3 sequences, with roughly a quarter appearing a single time and 4.8% taken by the ten largest. CDR1 is SEHNR and CDR2 is FQNEAQ in the germline V gene (reference sequence). This CDR3 is 16 amino acids long. The V gene lost 5 bases and the J gene lost 0 bases, with 15 bases spanning the gap. This TCR derives from a female patient aged 2 to 10 who had a stem cell transplant for congenital amegakaryocytic thrombocytopenia, so the T cells may come from the graft donor. V usage is TRBV7-9 and J usage is TRBJ2-3; no definite D call. The input for sequencing was PBMCs, mostly from graft donor cells, taken 360 days after TCRalphabeta/CD19-depleted stem cell transplant. The CDR3 DNA is TGTGCCAGCAGCCATACACCAGCATACAGCACAGATACGCAGTATTTT. It yields the protein CASSHTPAYSTDTQYF.